Below are 26 T cell receptor beta chains sequenced from a single sample in a study of cytomegalovirus exposure and HLA in healthy donors. Amplification used 60 Vbeta primers and 13 Jbeta primers. Data came from immunoSEQ multiplex PCR; TCRdb stores just in-frame clones and leaves some out. This table holds hundreds of thousands of clones, about 80% found once. Sequenced: PBMCs. The receptors stem from a male donor in good health and CMV-seronegative.

V gene TRBV4-2 combines with J gene TRBJ1-5, with D possibly being TRBD1 (6 bases). The CDR3 runs to 14 residues. Between the trimmed V and J ends, which lost 4 bases and 5 bases, there was a span of 12 bases. Germline lookup yields CDR1 LGHNA and CDR2 YNFKEQ. The CDR3 is CASSPLGGDQPQHF. CDR3 bases: TGTGCCAGCAGCCCCCTAGGGGGGGATCAGCCCCAGCATTTT.

This chain joins TRBV2 and TRBJ2-7, with 7 positions matching TRBD2. V lost 11 bases and J lost 2; bases outside the gene matches: 6. Germline assignment: CDR1 SNHLY and CDR2 FYNNEI. The CDR3 runs to 12 residues. CDR3: CAAGDYPYEQYF. The CDR3 nucleotides are TGTGCCGCCGGGGACTATCCCTACGAGCAGTACTTC.

The chain has TRBV5-6 and TRBJ2-7, with 9 bases fitting TRBD2. CDR3 size: 13 residues. V was pared by 8 bases and J by 5 bases, with 8 bases of the junction left unmatched. Germline V gene sequence: CDR1 SGHDT, CDR2 YYEEEE. CDR3 in DNA: TGTGCCAGTAAGCTTGAGCGGGGGGACGAGCAGTACTTC. This translates into CASKLERGDEQYF.

This chain uses TRBV6-4 with TRBJ2-2; 8 nucleotides line up with TRBD2. CDR3 length equals 16 residues. J gave up 6 bases and V 8 bases, and 14 bases lay outside the gene matches. The germline gives CDR1 MRHNA, CDR2 SNTAGT. CDR3 residues: CASGRGGLVTPGELFF. In DNA, the CDR3 is TGTGCCAGCGGACGGGGGGGCCTTGTAACTCCCGGGGAGCTGTTTTTT.

This chain's CDR3 is CATSRRTGGPGELFF. CDR3 DNA sequence: TGTGCCACCAGCAGACGGACAGGGGGTCCCGGGGAGCTGTTTTTT. This chain uses TRBV15 with TRBJ2-2, with 10 bases matching TRBD1. After removal of 2 bases from V and 6 bases from J, the junction contained 3 bases not matched to a gene. The CDR3 loop spans 15 amino acids. Germline-derived CDR1 and CDR2 are LNHNV and YYDKDF (reference sequence).

This chain uses TRBV7-9 with TRBJ2-7, with TRBD2 matching over 12 bases. Per the germline V gene, CDR1 is SEHNR and CDR2 is FQNEAQ (reference sequence). This CDR3 contains 15 residues. The V and J ends lost 5 bases and 2 bases, in that order; junction bases with no gene match: 4. CDR3: CASSLTSGGTYEQYF. The CDR3 nucleotides are TGTGCCAGCAGCCTTACTAGCGGGGGGACCTACGAGCAGTACTTC.

This chain joins TRBV7-8 and TRBJ1-4, with D possibly being TRBD1 (5 bases). V shed 0 bases and J shed 8 bases, with 16 bases lying between them. The V gene's germline CDR1 is SGHVS and CDR2 FQNEAQ. This CDR3 comprises 16 residues. CDR3 DNA sequence: TGTGCCAGCAGCTTAGCCTCTGGGGGGGGAGTCGAAAAACTGTTTTTT. Amino acid sequence: CASSLASGGGVEKLFF.

This clone occurred a few times. The J gene is TRBJ1-2, the V gene TRBV29-1; 9 bases match TRBD1. The CDR3 length is 13 residues. The V gene end was trimmed by 4 bases and the J gene end by 6 bases; junction bases not matched to a gene: 6. CDR1 is SQVTM, CDR2 ANQGSEA, per germline. CDR3 sequence reads: CSVVDRGGNGYTF. The CDR3 DNA is TGCAGCGTTGTGGACAGGGGTGGAAATGGCTACACCTTC.

The rearrangement uses TRBV29-1 and TRBJ1-2; no definite D call. CDR3 length: 15 amino acids. The V end lost 6 bases, the J end lost 1 base, and 18 bases lay between the germline ends. Looked up from germline, CDR1 is SQVTM and CDR2 is ANQGSEA. The CDR3 DNA is TGCAGCGTGCCCAAGGAAGACACCCATAACTATGGCTACACCTTC. Encoded protein: CSVPKEDTHNYGYTF.

The V gene is TRBV2, the J gene TRBJ2-3, with TRBD2 as a possible D gene (6 bases). V lost 6 bases to trimming and J lost 0 bases, with 25 bases between them. Germline loops: CDR1 SNHLY, CDR2 FYNNEI. This CDR3 has 19 amino acids. This chain's CDR3 is CASRTGFAGSLRSTDTQYF. CDR3 in DNA: TGTGCCAGCAGGACCGGCTTCGCGGGATCCTTGCGGAGCACAGATACGCAGTATTTT. Full variable domain (remainder filled in from reference TRBV2 and TRBJ2-3): EPEVTQTPSHQVTQMGQEVILRCVPISNHLYFYWYRQILGQKVEFLVSFYNNEISEKSEIFDDQFSVERPDGSNFTLKIRSTKLEDSAMYFCASRTGFAGSLRSTDTQYFGPGTRLTVL.

The chain couples TRBV5-4 to TRBJ2-7; a possible D gene is TRBD1 (6 bases). V was trimmed by 2 bases and J by 4 bases, leaving 19 bases between them. Germline-derived CDR1 and CDR2 are SGHNT and YYREEE (reference sequence). The CDR3 contains 16 residues. CDR3 bases: TGTGCCAGCAGCTTTTATTCAGGCAGGGGAACTTACGAGCAGTACTTC. The encoded protein is CASSFYSGRGTYEQYF.

The chain couples TRBV7-6 to TRBJ2-5; D is ambiguous. The CDR3 consists of 13 residues. In germline, CDR1 is SGHVS, CDR2 FNYEAQ. V was trimmed by 5 bases and J by 2 bases, leaving 9 bases between them. CDR3: CASSPRLQETQYF. DNA for the CDR3: TGTGCCAGCAGCCCCAGGCTTCAAGAGACCCAGTACTTC. The entire variable domain, with the rest obtained from reference TRBV7-6 and TRBJ2-5, is as follows: GAGVSQSPRYKVTKRGQDVALRCDPISGHVSLYWYRQALGQGPEFLTYFNYEAQQDKSGLPNDRFSAERPEGSISTLTIQRTEQRDSAMYRCASSPRLQETQYFGPGTRLLVL.

The rearrangement links TRBV4-2 to TRBJ2-7; D possibly corresponds to TRBD1 (6 bases). Germline assignment: CDR1 LGHNA and CDR2 YNFKEQ. The CDR3 loop spans 16 amino acids. The ends were cut back, 4 bases at V and 1 base at J, with 17 bases in the middle. The CDR3 DNA sequence: TGTGCCAGCAGCCGTCTGGGCACAGGGATATCCTACGAGCAGTACTTC. Protein product: CASSRLGTGISYEQYF.

The gene calls are TRBV6-5 and TRBJ1-2; D is ambiguous. CDR1 MNHEY and CDR2 SVGAGI come from the germline V gene. The ends were cut back, 0 bases at V and 11 bases at J, with 16 bases in the middle. This CDR3 is 14 amino acids long. The CDR3 nucleotides read TGTGCCAGCAGTTACTCGACGGGTATCCGTCCGTACACCTTC. This codes for CASSYSTGIRPYTF.

This clone was observed a few times. The genes are TRBV6-5 and TRBJ1-4; D ambiguous. This CDR3 is built from 14 residues. The V end lost 6 bases, the J end lost 2 bases, and 10 bases lay between the germline ends. Germline values: CDR1 MNHEY, CDR2 SVGAGI. CDR3 region: CASSHTSTNEKLFF. The CDR3 DNA is TGTGCCAGCAGCCACACGTCCACTAATGAAAAACTGTTTTTT.

J is TRBJ2-5 and V is TRBV5-1; weak D call: TRBD2 (7 bases). The CDR3 totals 15 residues. Germline CDR1 is SGHRS and CDR2 is YFSETQ. The germline V and J ends were trimmed by 3 bases and 3 bases, with 15 bases remaining between them. The CDR3 DNA reads TGCGCCAGCAGCTCTGATCCGGGGGGCAAAGAGACCCAGTACTTC. Its protein is CASSSDPGGKETQYF.

This chain connects TRBV6-5 to TRBJ2-7; D perhaps matches TRBD1 (6 bases). Trimming removed 6 bases from V and 0 bases from J, with 12 bases in between. The CDR3 loop spans 14 amino acids. From germline, CDR1 is MNHEY and CDR2 SVGAGI. CDR3 amino acids: CASSGDRSSYEQYF. In DNA, the CDR3 is TGTGCCAGCAGCGGAGACAGGAGCTCCTACGAGCAGTACTTC.

CDR3 amino acids: CASSFRQGGGYGYTF. In DNA, the CDR3 is TGTGCCAGCAGTTTTAGACAGGGAGGAGGCTATGGCTACACCTTC. The V and J genes are TRBV6-5 and TRBJ1-2; 7 nucleotides line up with TRBD1. J lost 4 bases, V lost 4 bases, and 9 bases had no gene match. CDR3 size: 15 residues. CDR1 is MNHEY, CDR2 SVGAGI, per germline.

V and J are TRBV5-6 and TRBJ1-4, with TRBD1 identical over 7 bases. The germline gives CDR1 SGHDT, CDR2 YYEEEE. Unmatched junction bases numbered 5, after V lost 3 bases and J lost 0 bases. CDR3 size: 16 residues. In DNA form, the CDR3 reads TGTGCCAGCAGCTGGCGGGACAGCGCAACTAATGAAAAACTGTTTTTT. It yields the protein CASSWRDSATNEKLFF. The entire variable domain, with the rest obtained from reference TRBV5-6 and TRBJ1-4, is as follows: DAGVTQSPTHLIKTRGQQVTLRCSPKSGHDTVSWYQQALGQGPQFIFQYYEEEERQRGNFPDRFSGHQFPNYSSELNVNALLLGDSALYLCASSWRDSATNEKLFFGSGTQLSVL.

The rearrangement joins TRBV28 to TRBJ1-2; D is ambiguous. CDR3 length: 16 amino acids. Germline lookup yields CDR1 MDHEN and CDR2 SYDVKM. Trimming left V 5 bases short and J 0 bases short, with 16 bases between. This CDR3 is CASSPSGRAANYGYTF. Here the CDR3 DNA reads TGTGCCAGCAGTCCCAGCGGACGGGCAGCTAACTATGGCTACACCTTC.

The chain has TRBV6-7 and TRBJ1-3; no clear D. TRBV6-7 is an open reading frame, and its role is uncertain. The CDR3 has 14 residues. V was pared by 4 bases and J by 1 base, with 8 bases between. This CDR3 is CASSFRLSGNTIYF. As DNA, the CDR3 is TGTGCCAGCAGTTTCCGGTTATCTGGAAACACCATATATTTT.

J is TRBJ1-6 and V is TRBV6-6; a weak D match, TRBD1 (5 bases). Germline V gene sequence: CDR1 MNHNY, CDR2 SVGAGI (reference sequence). With 0 bases removed from V and 13 bases from J, the gap between germline ends came to 7 bases. This CDR3 spans 12 amino acids. For the CDR3, the DNA is TGTGCCAGCAGTTACTCAGGGGATCCCCTCCACTTT. This translates into CASSYSGDPLHF.

For this clone: The junction differs from germline at one of its ends, possibly a read error. The chain carries TRBV7-7 and TRBJ2-3; perhaps TRBD2 as D (5 bases). The CDR3 consists of 15 residues. The V gene's germline CDR1 is SSHAT and CDR2 FNYEAQ (reference sequence). The CDR3 coding sequence is TGTGCTAGCAGCTTAGATACTAGTTTCTCAGATACGCAGTATTTT. The encoded protein is CASSLDTSFSDTQYF.

V usage is TRBV28 and J usage is TRBJ1-2, with 11 bases lining up with TRBD1. The CDR3 covers 16 residues. Unmatched junction bases numbered 11, after V lost 5 bases and J lost 6 bases. CDR1 and CDR2 from the germline V gene are MDHEN and SYDVKM. This CDR3 is CASSIGTGGSKDGYTF. The CDR3 DNA reads as TGTGCCAGCAGTATAGGGACAGGGGGGTCGAAAGATGGCTACACCTTC.

With respect to this clone: Other nucleotide sequences from this sample produce the same CDR3. J is TRBJ2-7 and V is TRBV4-2, with 7 nucleotides matching TRBD2. J gave up 0 bases and V 0 bases, and 2 bases lay outside the gene matches. Germline CDR1 is LGHNA and CDR2 is YNFKEQ. The CDR3 extends over 15 amino acids. CDR3 sequence reads: CASSQEGGSSYEQYF. As DNA, the CDR3 is TGTGCCAGCAGCCAAGAGGGGGGGAGCTCCTACGAGCAGTACTTC.

CDR3 coding DNA: TGTGCCAGCAGCCCGCGGGGCGGGGTACAAGAGACCCAGTACTTC. This translates into CASSPRGGVQETQYF. V gene TRBV9 combines with J gene TRBJ2-5; possible D gene TRBD2, 6 bases. V dropped 4 bases and J dropped 2 bases, with 15 bases sitting between them. The CDR3 spans 15 residues. The germline V gene encodes CDR1 SGDLS and CDR2 YYNGEE.